This TCR beta chain comes out of a study of CD8 T cells in Susac syndrome. Peripheral blood CD8+ and CD4+ T cells were profiled by TCR beta sequencing. The multiple sclerosis controls, all treatment-naive patients, had relapsing-remitting disease that was stable or active. Reverse transcription of about 0.45 to 1 ug RNA was carried out with random hexamers. By means of immunoSEQ multiplex PCR, TCR beta CDR3 spanning 54 Vbeta and 13 Jbeta underwent amplification. MiXCR was run by TCRdb on the immunoSEQ multiplex PCR reads, yielding one entry per CDR3 protein. The profile shows fewer than 150,000 distinct CDR3 sequences, under 95% of them singletons. V lost 3 bases, J lost 1 base, and 3 bases lay in between. The germline gives CDR1 SQVTM, CDR2 ANQGSEA. The CDR3 loop spans 11 amino acids.

The chain links TRBV29-1 to TRBJ1-1, with D hard to call. Sequenced: CD8+ T cells from PBMCs. The sequence was collected from a human donor with multiple sclerosis. CDR3 nucleotides: TGCAGCGTTGAGAAGAACACTGAAGCTTTCTTT. Protein product: CSVEKNTEAFF.